This TCR beta chain was sequenced in a study of blood T cell repertoires in COVID-19. Study context: COVID-19 samples, acute and convalescent, were from the United States, Italy and Spain. PBMCs, B-cell-depleted T cells, or T cells provided the cDNA or gDNA that made up the material.

J was trimmed by 10 bases and V by 3 bases; bases with no gene match: 6. CDR1 MDHEN and CDR2 SYDVKM come from the germline V gene. The CDR3 contains 13 residues. Clones were sequenced by immunoSEQ multiplex PCR, and TCRdb holds only the in-frame ones, with some missing. The sample has roughly 120,000 clones, about nine tenths seen once. The source material was peripheral blood. The genes are TRBV28 and TRBJ1-1, with 9 bases matching TRBD1. The clonotype originates from a human donor in a cohort sampled during active COVID-19. In DNA, the CDR3 is TGTGCCAGCAGTTTTGACAGGGGGGTGCGAGCTTTCTTT. Its protein product is CASSFDRGVRAFF.